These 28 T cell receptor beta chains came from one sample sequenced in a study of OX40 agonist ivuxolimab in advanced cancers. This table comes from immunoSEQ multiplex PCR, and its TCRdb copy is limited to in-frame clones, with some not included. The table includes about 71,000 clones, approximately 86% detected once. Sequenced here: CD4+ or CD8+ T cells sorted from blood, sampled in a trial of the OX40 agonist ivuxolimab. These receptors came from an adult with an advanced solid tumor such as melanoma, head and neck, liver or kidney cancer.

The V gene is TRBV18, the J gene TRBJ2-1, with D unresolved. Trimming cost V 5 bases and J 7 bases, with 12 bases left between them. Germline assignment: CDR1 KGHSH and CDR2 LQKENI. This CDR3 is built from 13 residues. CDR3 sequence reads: CASSKVQKNEQFF. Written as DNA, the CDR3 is TGTGCCAGCTCAAAAGTCCAAAAAAATGAGCAGTTCTTC.

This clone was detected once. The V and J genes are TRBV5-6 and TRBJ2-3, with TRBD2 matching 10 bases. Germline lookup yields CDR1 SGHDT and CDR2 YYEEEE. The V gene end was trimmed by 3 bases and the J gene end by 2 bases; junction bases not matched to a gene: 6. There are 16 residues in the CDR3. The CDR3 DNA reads TGTGCCAGCAGCTCGCGGACTAGCGGAAACACAGATACGCAGTATTTT. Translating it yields CASSSRTSGNTDTQYF.

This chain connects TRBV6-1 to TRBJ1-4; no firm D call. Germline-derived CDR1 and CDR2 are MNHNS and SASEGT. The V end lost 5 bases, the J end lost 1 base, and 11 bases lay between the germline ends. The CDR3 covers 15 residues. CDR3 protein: CASSKGGRTNEKLFF. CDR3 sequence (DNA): TGTGCCAGCAGTAAGGGAGGGCGAACTAATGAAAAACTGTTTTTT.

The CDR3: CASSRDRGSYGYTF. The CDR3 region has the DNA TGTGCCAGCTCCCGGGACAGGGGATCCTATGGCTACACCTTC. J is TRBJ1-2 and V is TRBV18, with TRBD1 matching 10 bases. The CDR3 spans 14 residues. CDR1 and CDR2 (germline): KGHSH, LQKENI. After removal of 6 bases from V and 4 bases from J, the junction contained 5 bases not matched to a gene.

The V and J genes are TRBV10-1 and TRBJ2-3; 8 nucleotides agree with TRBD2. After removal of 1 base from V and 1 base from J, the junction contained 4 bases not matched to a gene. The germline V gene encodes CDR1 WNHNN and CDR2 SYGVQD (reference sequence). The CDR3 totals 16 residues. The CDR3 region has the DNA TGCGCCAGCAGTGAGTTCCGGCGGGAGGGCACAGATACGCAGTATTTT. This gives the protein CASSEFRREGTDTQYF.

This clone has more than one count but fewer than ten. The CDR3 spells CSVKQGAQYF. CDR3 nucleotide sequence: TGCAGCGTTAAGCAGGGGGCGCAGTATTTT. The V and J genes are TRBV29-1 and TRBJ2-3; 7 nucleotides match TRBD1. This CDR3 is 10 amino acids long. Losses at the gene ends were 5 bases for V and 10 bases for J; bases not matched to a gene: 3. Per germline, CDR1 SQVTM and CDR2 ANQGSEA.

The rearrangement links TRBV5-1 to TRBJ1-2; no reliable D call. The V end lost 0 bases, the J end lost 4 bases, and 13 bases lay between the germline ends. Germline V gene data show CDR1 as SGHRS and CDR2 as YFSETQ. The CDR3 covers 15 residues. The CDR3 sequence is CASSLVGQPIYGYTF. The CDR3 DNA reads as TGCGCCAGCAGCTTGGTAGGCCAGCCCATCTATGGCTACACCTTC.

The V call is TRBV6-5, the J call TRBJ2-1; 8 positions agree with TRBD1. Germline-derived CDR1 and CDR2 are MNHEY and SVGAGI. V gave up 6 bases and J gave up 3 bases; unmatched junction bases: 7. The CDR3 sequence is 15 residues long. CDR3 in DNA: TGTGCCAGCAGCCTGGGACAGGCCATCTACAATGAGCAGTTCTTC. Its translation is CASSLGQAIYNEQFF.

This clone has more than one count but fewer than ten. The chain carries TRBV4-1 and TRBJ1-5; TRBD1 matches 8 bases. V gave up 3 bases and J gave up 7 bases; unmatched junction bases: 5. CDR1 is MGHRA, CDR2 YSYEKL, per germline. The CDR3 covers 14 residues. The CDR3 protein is CASSQWTGQQPQHF. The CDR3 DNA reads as TGCGCCAGCAGCCAGTGGACAGGGCAACAGCCCCAGCATTTT.

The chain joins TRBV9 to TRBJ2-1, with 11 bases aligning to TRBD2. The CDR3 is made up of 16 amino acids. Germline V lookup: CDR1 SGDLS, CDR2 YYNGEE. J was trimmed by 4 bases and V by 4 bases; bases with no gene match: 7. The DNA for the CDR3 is TGTGCCAGCAGCTCCCATAGCGGGAGGGGGTACAATGAGCAGTTCTTC. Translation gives CASSSHSGRGYNEQFF. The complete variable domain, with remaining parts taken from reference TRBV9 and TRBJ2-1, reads DSGVTQTPKHLITATGQRVTLRCSPRSGDLSVYWYQQSLDQGLQFLIQYYNGEERAKGNILERFSAQQFPDLHSELNLSSLELGDSALYFCASSSHSGRGYNEQFFGPGTRLTVL.

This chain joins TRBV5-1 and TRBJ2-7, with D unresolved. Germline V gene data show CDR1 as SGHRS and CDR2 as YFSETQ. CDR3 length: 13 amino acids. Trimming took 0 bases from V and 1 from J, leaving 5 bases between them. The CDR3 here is CASSLDRSYEQYF. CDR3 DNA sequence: TGCGCCAGCAGCTTGGACAGATCCTACGAGCAGTACTTC. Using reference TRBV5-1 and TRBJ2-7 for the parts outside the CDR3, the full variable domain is KAGVTQTPRYLIKTRGQQVTLSCSPISGHRSVSWYQQTPGQGLQFLFEYFSETQRNKGNFPGRFSGRQFSNSRSEMNVSTLELGDSALYLCASSLDRSYEQYFGPGTRLTVT.

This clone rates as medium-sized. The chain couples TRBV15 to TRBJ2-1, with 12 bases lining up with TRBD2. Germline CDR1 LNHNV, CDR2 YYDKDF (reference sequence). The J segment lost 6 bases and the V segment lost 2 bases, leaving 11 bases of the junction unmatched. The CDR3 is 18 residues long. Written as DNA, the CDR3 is TGTGCCACCAGCAGACGAACCGCAGGACTAGCGGGGCTCAATGAGCAGTTCTTC. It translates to CATSRRTAGLAGLNEQFF.

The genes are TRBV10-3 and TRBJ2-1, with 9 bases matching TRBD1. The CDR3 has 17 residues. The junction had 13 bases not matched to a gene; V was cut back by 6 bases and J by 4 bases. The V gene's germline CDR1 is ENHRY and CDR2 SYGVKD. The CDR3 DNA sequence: TGTGCCATCAGACCGGGACAGGGTTTAACGGGGTACAATGAGCAGTTCTTC. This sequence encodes CAIRPGQGLTGYNEQFF.

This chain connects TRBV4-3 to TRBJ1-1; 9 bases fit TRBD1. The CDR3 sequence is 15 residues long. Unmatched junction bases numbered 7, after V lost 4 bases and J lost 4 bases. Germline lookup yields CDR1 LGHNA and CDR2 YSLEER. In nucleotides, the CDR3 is TGCGCCAGCAGCCCACAGACAGGGGGGGTCACTGAAGCTTTCTTT. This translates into CASSPQTGGVTEAFF.

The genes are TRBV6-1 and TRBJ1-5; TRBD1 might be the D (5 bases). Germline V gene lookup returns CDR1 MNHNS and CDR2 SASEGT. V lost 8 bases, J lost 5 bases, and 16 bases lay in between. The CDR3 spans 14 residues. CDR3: CASETVWGDQPQHF. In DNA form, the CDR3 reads TGTGCCAGCGAGACGGTTTGGGGGGATCAGCCCCAGCATTTT.

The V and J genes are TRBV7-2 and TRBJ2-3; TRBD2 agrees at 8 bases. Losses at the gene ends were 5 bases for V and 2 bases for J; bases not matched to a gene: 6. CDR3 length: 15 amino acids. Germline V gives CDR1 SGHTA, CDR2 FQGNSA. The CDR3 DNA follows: TGTGCCAGCAGCATACGAGCGGGGGTCACAGATACGCAGTATTTT. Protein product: CASSIRAGVTDTQYF.

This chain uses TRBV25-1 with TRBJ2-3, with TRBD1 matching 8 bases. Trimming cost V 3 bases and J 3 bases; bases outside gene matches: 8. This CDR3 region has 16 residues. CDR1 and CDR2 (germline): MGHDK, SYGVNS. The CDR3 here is CASSDSPGQGTDTQYF. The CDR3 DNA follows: TGTGCCAGCAGTGATTCCCCTGGACAGGGAACAGATACGCAGTATTTT.

CDR3 DNA: TGTGCCAGCAGCTCAAAAAAGGACTCTGGAAACACCATATATTTT. It codes for CASSSKKDSGNTIYF. The rearrangement links TRBV5-4 to TRBJ1-3, with D hard to call. V shed 3 bases and J shed 0 bases, with 10 bases lying between them. Per the germline V gene, CDR1 is SGHNT and CDR2 is YYREEE (reference sequence). This CDR3 is 15 amino acids long.

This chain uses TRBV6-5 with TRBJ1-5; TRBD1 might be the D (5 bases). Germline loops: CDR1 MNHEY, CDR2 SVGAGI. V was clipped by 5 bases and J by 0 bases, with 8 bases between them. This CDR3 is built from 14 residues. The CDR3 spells CASSRTGSNQPQHF. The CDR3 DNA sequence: TGTGCCAGCAGTCGAACAGGTAGCAATCAGCCCCAGCATTTT.

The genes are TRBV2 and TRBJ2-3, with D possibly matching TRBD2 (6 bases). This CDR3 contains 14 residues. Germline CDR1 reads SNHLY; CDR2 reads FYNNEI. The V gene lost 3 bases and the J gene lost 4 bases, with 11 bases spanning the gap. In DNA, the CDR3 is TGTGCCAGCAGTGACGGCGGGGAGGCAGATACGCAGTATTTT. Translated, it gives CASSDGGEADTQYF.

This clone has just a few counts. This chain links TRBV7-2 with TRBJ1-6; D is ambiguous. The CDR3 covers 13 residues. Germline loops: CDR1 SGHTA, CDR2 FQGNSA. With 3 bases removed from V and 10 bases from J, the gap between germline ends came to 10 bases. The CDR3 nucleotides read TGTGCCAGCAGCTTTGTGGAGAGCTCACCCCTCCACTTT. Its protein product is CASSFVESSPLHF.

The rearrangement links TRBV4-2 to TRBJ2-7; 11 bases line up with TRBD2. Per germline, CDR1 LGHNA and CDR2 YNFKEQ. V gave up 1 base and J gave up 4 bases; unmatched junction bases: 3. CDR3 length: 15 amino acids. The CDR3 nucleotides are TGTGCCAGCAGCCAAGCGAGACTAGCGGGATACGAGCAGTACTTC. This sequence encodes CASSQARLAGYEQYF.

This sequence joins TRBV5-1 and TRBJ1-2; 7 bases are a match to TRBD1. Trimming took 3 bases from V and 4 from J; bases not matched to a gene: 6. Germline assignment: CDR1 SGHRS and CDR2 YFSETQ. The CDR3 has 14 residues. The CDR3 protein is CASSSNRGSYGYTF. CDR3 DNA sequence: TGCGCCAGCAGCTCAAACAGGGGATCCTATGGCTACACCTTC.

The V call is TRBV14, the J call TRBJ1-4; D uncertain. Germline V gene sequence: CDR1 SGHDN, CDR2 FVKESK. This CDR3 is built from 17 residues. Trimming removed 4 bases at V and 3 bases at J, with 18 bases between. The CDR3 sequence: CASSRSLGGFSNEKLFF. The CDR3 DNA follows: TGTGCCAGCAGCCGCAGCCTTGGTGGGTTCTCTAATGAAAAACTGTTTTTT.

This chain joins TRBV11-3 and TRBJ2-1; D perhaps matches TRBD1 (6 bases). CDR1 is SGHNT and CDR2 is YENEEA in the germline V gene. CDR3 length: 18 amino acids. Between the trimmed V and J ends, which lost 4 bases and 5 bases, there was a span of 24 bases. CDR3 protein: CASSSPDNRDNGHNEQFF. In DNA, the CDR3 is TGTGCCAGCAGCTCCCCAGACAACAGGGATAATGGTCACAATGAGCAGTTCTTC.

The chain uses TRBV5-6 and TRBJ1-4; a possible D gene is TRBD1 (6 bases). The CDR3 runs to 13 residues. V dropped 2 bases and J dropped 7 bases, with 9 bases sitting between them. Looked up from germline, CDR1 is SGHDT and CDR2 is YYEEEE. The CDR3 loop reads CASSFSGAEKLFF. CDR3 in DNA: TGTGCCAGCAGCTTTTCGGGGGCTGAAAAACTGTTTTTT.

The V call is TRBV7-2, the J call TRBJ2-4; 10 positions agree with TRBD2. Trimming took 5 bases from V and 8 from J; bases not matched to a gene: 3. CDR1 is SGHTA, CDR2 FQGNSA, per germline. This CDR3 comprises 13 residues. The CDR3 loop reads CASSPGTSDIQYF. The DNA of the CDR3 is TGTGCCAGCAGCCCCGGGACTAGCGACATTCAGTACTTC.

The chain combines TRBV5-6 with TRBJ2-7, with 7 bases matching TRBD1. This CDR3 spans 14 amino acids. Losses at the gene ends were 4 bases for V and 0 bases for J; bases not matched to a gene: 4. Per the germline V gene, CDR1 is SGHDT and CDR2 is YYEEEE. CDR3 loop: CASSPTGASYEQYF. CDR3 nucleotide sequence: TGTGCCAGCAGCCCAACAGGGGCCTCCTACGAGCAGTACTTC.